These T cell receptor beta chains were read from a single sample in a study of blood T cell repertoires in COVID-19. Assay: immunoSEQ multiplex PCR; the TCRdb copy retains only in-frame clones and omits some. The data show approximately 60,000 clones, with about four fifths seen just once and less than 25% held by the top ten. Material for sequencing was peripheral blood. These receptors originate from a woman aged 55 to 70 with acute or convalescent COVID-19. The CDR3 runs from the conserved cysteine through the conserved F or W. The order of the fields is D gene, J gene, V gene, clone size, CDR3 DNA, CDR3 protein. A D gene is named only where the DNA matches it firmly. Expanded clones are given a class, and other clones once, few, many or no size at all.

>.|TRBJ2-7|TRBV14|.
TGTGCCAGCAGCCAAGAGCGCGGGTCCTACGAGCAGTACTTC
CASSQERGSYEQYF
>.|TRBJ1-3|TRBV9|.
TGTGCCAGCAGCGAGACACCATCCTCTGGAAACACCATATATTTT
CASSETPSSGNTIYF
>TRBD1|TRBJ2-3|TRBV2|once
TGTGCCAGCACCCAAACGGCCTGGGGACAGGGGGTTGATACGCAGTATTTT
CASTQTAWGQGVDTQYF
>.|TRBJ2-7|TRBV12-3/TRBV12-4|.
TGTGCCAGCAGTGCGCAGGGGTCCTACGAGCAGTACTTC
CASSAQGSYEQYF
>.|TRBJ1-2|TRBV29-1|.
TGCAGCGTTGATGAGGCAGAGGCGGATGGCTACACCTTC
CSVDEAEADGYTF
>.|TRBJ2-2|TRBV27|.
TGTGCCAGCAGTTTGACTGGGGCAACCGGGGAGCTGTTTTTT
CASSLTGATGELFF
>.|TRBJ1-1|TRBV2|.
TGTGCCAGCAGTTTACAGGGATTCAACACTGAAGCTTTCTTT
CASSLQGFNTEAFF
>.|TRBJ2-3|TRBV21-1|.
TGTGCCAGCAGCAAAGCAGCGGGGGAGGTAGATACGCAGTATTTT
CASSKAAGEVDTQYF
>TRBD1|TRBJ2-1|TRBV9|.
TGTGCCAGCAGCGTCGCCGGGACAGGGGGCATAAATGAGCAGTTCTTC
CASSVAGTGGINEQFF
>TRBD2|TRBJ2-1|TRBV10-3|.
TGTGCCATCAGACTAGCGGGGGCGCAGTTCTTC
CAIRLAGAQFF
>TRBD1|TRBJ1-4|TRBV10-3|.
TGTGCCATCAGTCAGGGACAGGGGAATGAAAAACTGTTTTTT
CAISQGQGNEKLFF
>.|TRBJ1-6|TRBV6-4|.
TGTGCCAGCAGTGAACGCGGCCAGGGTTTTTCACCCCTCCACTTT
CASSERGQGFSPLHF
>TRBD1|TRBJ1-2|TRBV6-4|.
TGTGCCAGCAGTGACAAGGGGGCCAACTATGGCTACACCTTC
CASSDKGANYGYTF
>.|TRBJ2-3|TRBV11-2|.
TGTGCCAGCAGCTCAGAGTCCAATACGCAGTATTTT
CASSSESNTQYF
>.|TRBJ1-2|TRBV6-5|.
TGTGCCAGCAATGGTCTAAATCGCCCCTATGGCTACACCTTC
CASNGLNRPYGYTF
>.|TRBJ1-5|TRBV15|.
TGTGCCTATGAGGGTTTGAGCAATCAGCCCCAGCATTTT
CAYEGLSNQPQHF
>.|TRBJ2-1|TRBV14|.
TGTGCCAGCAGCCAAGATCTGGCCCGGAGGCAGTTCTTC
CASSQDLARRQFF
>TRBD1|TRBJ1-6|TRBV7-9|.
TGTGCCAGCAGCTTAGGGTACAGGGGGCGGAATTCACCCCTCCACTTT
CASSLGYRGRNSPLHF
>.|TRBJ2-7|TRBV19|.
TGTGCCAGTAGTCCGACATCCTCCTACGAGCAGTACTTC
CASSPTSSYEQYF
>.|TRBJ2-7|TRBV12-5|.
TGTGCTAGTGGTTTGTCACGTGCGTTCTCCTACGAGCAGTACTTC
CASGLSRAFSYEQYF
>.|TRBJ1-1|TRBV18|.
TGTGCCAGCTCACCCGGGACAACTGAAGCTTTCTTT
CASSPGTTEAFF
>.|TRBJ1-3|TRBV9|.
TGTGCCAGCAGCGTCGATCAGTCTGGAAACACCATATATTTT
CASSVDQSGNTIYF
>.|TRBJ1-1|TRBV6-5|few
TGTGCCAGCAGACAGATGGGAGGGAACACTGAAGCTTTCTTT
CASRQMGGNTEAFF
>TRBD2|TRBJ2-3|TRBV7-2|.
TGTGCCAGCAGCCATGGGACTAGGACAGATACGCAGTATTTT
CASSHGTRTDTQYF
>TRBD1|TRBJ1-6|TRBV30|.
TGTGCCTCCGATACGGGACAGGAACGTTCACCCCTCCACTTT
CASDTGQERSPLHF
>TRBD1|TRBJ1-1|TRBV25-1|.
TGTGCCAGCTTTGACAGGGCAAAGACTGAAGCTTTCTTT
CASFDRAKTEAFF
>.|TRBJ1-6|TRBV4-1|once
TGCGCCAGCAGCTTCCTAGGAGGCCCCTATAATTCACCCCTCCACTTT
CASSFLGGPYNSPLHF
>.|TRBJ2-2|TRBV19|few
TGTGCCACCCAGGGGCCTTTCTCCGTGGAGCTGTTTTTT
CATQGPFSVELFF
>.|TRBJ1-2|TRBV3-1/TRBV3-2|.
TGTGCCAGCAGCCAAGTTTCTGGGGCCACAGACTACACCTTC
CASSQVSGATDYTF
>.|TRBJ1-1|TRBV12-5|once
TGTGCTAGTGGTTCGAGGTATATGAACACTGAAGCTTTCTTT
CASGSRYMNTEAFF
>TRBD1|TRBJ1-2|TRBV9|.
TGTGCCAGCAGTGCGGGACAGGGGTCGACTGGCTACACCTTC
CASSAGQGSTGYTF
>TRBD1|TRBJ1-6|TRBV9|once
TGTGCCAGCAGCGGAGGGACCAGGGGGATAGATTCACCCCTCCACTTT
CASSGGTRGIDSPLHF
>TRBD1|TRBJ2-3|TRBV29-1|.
TGCAGCGCGCACGGACAGGTGACAGATACGCAGTATTTT
CSAHGQVTDTQYF
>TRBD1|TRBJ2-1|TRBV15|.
TGTGCCACCAGCACAGGACAGGATGAGCAGTTCTTC
CATSTGQDEQFF
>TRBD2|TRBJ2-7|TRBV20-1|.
TGCAGTGCTAGTGCCCCGGGACTAGCGGGGAGAAGCGAGCAGTACTTC
CSASAPGLAGRSEQYF
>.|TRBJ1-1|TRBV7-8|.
TGTGCCAGCAGCCGAGCGGGCGCTAGCGCCACTGAAGCTTTCTTT
CASSRAGASATEAFF
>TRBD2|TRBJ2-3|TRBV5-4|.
TGTGCCAGCAGCTTGAAGGGGAGGGGAGATACGCAGTATTTT
CASSLKGRGDTQYF
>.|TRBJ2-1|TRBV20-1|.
TGCAGTGCTAGCCCGGGGGATGAGCAGTTCTTC
CSASPGDEQFF
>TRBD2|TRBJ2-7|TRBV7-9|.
TGTGCCAGCAGCTTAGTGGGACTAGCGGGGGGAAGCTCCTACGAGCAGTACTTC
CASSLVGLAGGSSYEQYF
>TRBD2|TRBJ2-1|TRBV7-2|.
TGTGCCAGCAGCTTAGCGAACGGGGGGGCCCAGAATGAGCAGTTCTTC
CASSLANGGAQNEQFF
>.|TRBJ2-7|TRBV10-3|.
TGTGCCATGAAGAGGACAAGTGACTCCTACGAGCAGTACTTC
CAMKRTSDSYEQYF
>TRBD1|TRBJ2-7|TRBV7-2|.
TGTGCCAGCAGCTTCCGGGACAGGGGTGACGAGCAGTACTTC
CASSFRDRGDEQYF
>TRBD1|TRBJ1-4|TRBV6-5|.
TGTGCCAGCAGTTACAGGGGGCTGGGGGAAAAACTGTTTTTT
CASSYRGLGEKLFF
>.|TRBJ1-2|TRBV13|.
TGTGCCAGCAGCGGCGGAACAGGGCCCTATGGCTACACCTTC
CASSGGTGPYGYTF
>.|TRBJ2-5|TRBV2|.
TGTGCCAGCAGTGAATCTATTACCCAGTACTTC
CASSESITQYF
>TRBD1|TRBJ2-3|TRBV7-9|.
TGTGCCAGCAAGGTCAGGGGGCCAGATACGCAGTATTTT
CASKVRGPDTQYF